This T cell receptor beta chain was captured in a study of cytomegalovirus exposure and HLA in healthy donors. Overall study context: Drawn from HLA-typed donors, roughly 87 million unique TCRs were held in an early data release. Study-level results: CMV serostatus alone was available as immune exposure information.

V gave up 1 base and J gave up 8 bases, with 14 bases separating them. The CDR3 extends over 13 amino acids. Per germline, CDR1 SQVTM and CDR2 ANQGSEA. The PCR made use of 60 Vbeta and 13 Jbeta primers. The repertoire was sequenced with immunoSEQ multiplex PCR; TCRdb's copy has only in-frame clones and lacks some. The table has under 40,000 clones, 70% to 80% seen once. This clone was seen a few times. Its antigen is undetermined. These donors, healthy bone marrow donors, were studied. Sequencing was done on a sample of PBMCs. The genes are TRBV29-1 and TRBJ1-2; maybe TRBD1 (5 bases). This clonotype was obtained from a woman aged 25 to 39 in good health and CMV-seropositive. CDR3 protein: CSVEGAGDRGYTF. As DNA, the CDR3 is TGCAGCGTTGAAGGTGCGGGGGATAGGGGCTACACCTTC.